The 9 T cell receptor beta chains below were found in one sample sequenced in a study of cytomegalovirus exposure and HLA in healthy donors. Primers: 60 Vbeta forward and 13 Jbeta reverse. Libraries were prepared by immunoSEQ multiplex PCR; TCRdb keeps only in-frame clonotypes and omits some of them. The sample comprises approximately 97,000 clones, 70% to 90% of which are singletons, and 2% to 3% rests with the top ten. Sequencing was carried out using PBMCs. These receptors were collected from a man in his forties or fifties in good health and CMV-seronegative.

CDR3 sequence reads: CAWHPRGLGYNEQFF. CDR3 nucleotide sequence: TGTGCCTGGCACCCCAGGGGGTTGGGCTACAATGAGCAGTTCTTC. The chain carries TRBV30 and TRBJ2-1; 7 positions match TRBD1. Germline CDR1 and CDR2: GTSNPN and SVGIG (reference sequence). There are 15 residues in the CDR3. The trim removed 5 bases at V and 3 bases at J, leaving 10 bases unmatched.

V is TRBV2 and J is TRBJ1-5; 8 bases match TRBD1. The CDR3 contains 15 residues. Losses at the gene ends were 6 bases for V and 0 bases for J; bases not matched to a gene: 4. CDR1 and CDR2 (germline): SNHLY, FYNNEI. The chain's CDR3 is CASRRGQASNQPQHF. The CDR3 bases are TGTGCCAGCAGGAGGGGACAGGCTAGCAATCAGCCCCAGCATTTT.

J is TRBJ2-7 and V is TRBV5-4; 8 bases map to TRBD1. The trim removed 2 bases at V and 2 bases at J, leaving 9 bases unmatched. The CDR3 contains 16 residues. Germline V gene lookup returns CDR1 SGHNT and CDR2 YYREEE (reference sequence). The CDR3 region is CASSFRQGPPPYEQYF. CDR3 nucleotides: TGTGCCAGCAGCTTTAGACAGGGGCCACCACCCTACGAGCAGTACTTC.

The V call is TRBV9, the J call TRBJ2-3; 7 nucleotides align to TRBD2. The germline gives CDR1 SGDLS, CDR2 YYNGEE. The V segment lost 7 bases and the J segment 0 bases; nucleotides outside the gene matches: 8. This CDR3 is built from 15 residues. The chain's CDR3 is CASGRSGVSTDTQYF. The DNA of the CDR3 is TGTGCCAGCGGGAGAAGCGGGGTGAGCACAGATACGCAGTATTTT.

Regarding this clone: The junction shows a germline mismatch at one end, possibly a read error. The chain links TRBV5-1 to TRBJ2-5; 7 nucleotides line up with TRBD2. The CDR3 is 14 amino acids. Per the germline V gene, CDR1 is SGHRS and CDR2 is YFSETQ. DNA of the CDR3: TGCGCCAGCAGGTTGGGGACTACGCAAGAGACCCAGTACTTC. Translation: CASRLGTTQETQYF.

J is TRBJ1-1 and V is TRBV11-3; unclear D gene. V lost 5 bases to trimming and J lost 3 bases, with 13 bases between them. This CDR3 is built from 14 residues. Germline V gene lookup returns CDR1 SGHNT and CDR2 YENEEA. CDR3 residues: CASSRSGGDTEAFF. The CDR3, as DNA: TGTGCCAGCAGCCGCTCCGGCGGGGACACTGAAGCTTTCTTT.

The V call is TRBV5-4, the J call TRBJ2-5, with D possibly being TRBD1 (6 bases). The V end was cut by 0 bases, the J end by 1 base, with 10 bases between. Germline V gene data show CDR1 as SGHNT and CDR2 as YYREEE (reference sequence). This CDR3 spans 15 amino acids. This CDR3 reads CASSLDRRGQETQYF. The CDR3 region has the DNA TGTGCCAGCAGCTTGGATCGCAGGGGCCAAGAGACCCAGTACTTC.

This chain joins TRBV27 and TRBJ1-2; no clear D. V was trimmed by 3 bases and J by 4 bases, leaving 9 bases between them. The CDR3 is 13 residues long. The germline V gene encodes CDR1 MNHEY and CDR2 SMNVEV (reference sequence). The CDR3 sequence is CASSFGGVYGYTF. The CDR3 DNA reads as TGTGCCAGCAGTTTCGGCGGAGTCTATGGCTACACCTTC.

The V gene is TRBV6-1, the J gene TRBJ1-2; possible D gene TRBD1, 6 bases. With 2 bases removed from V and 8 bases from J, the gap between germline ends came to 15 bases. Per germline, CDR1 MNHNS and CDR2 SASEGT. The CDR3 is 14 residues long. The CDR3 here is CASSERYQGYGYTF. The CDR3 DNA reads TGTGCCAGCAGTGAACGGTACCAGGGGTACGGCTACACCTTC.